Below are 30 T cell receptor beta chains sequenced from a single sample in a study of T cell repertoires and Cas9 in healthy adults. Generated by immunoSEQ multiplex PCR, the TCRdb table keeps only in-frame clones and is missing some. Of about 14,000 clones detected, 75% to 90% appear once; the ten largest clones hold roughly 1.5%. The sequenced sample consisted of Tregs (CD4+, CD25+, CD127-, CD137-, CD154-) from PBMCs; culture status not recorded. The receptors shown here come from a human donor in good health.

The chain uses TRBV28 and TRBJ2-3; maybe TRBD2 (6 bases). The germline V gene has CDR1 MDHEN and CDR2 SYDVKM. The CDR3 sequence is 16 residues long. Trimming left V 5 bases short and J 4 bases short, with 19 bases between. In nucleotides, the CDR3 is TGTGCCAGCAGTCCCCGTGGGAGGATTTGGGCAGATACGCAGTATTTT. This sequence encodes CASSPRGRIWADTQYF.

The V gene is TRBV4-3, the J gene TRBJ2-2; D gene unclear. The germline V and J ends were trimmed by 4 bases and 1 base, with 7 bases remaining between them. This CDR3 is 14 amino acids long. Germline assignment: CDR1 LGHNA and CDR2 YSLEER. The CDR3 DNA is TGCGCCAGCAGCCGCTCCCAGAACACCGGGGAGCTGTTTTTT. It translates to CASSRSQNTGELFF.

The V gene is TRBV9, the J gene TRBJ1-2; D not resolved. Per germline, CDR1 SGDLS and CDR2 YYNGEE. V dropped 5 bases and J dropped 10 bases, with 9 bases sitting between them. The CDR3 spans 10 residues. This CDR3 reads CASRLYDYTF. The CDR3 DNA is TGTGCCAGCAGGCTTTACGACTACACCTTC.

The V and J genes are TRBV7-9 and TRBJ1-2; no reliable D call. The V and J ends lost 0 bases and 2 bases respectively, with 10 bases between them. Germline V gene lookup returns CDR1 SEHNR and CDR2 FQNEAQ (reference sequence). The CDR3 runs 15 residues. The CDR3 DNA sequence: TGTGCCAGCAGCTTAGCCCAGGCCTTAAACTATGGCTACACCTTC. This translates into CASSLAQALNYGYTF.

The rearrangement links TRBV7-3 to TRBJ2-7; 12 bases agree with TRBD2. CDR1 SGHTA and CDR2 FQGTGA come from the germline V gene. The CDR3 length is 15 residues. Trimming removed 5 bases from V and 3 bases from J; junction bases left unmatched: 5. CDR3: CASSLGLAGGYEQYV. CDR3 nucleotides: TGTGCCAGCAGCCTGGGACTAGCGGGCGGCTACGAGCAGTACGTC.

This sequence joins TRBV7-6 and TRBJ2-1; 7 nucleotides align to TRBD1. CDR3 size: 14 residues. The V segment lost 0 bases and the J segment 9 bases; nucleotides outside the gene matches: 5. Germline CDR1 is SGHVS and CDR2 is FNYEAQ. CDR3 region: CASSLADRVGEQFF. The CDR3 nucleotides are TGTGCCAGCAGCTTAGCCGACAGGGTGGGTGAGCAGTTCTTC.

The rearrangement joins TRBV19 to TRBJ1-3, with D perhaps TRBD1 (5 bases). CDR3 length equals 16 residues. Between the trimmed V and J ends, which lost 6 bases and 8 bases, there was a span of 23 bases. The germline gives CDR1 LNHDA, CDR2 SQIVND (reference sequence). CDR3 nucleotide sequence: TGTGCCAGTAGACCACATGGGGGTTTTCCGACGGACACCATATATTTT. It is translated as CASRPHGGFPTDTIYF.

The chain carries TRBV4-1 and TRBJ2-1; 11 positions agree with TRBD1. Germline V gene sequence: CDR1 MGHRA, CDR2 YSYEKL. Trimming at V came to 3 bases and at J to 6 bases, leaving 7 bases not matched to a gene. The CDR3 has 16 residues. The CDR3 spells CASSHIFGTGGNEQFF. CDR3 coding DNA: TGCGCCAGCAGCCATATATTCGGGACAGGGGGCAATGAGCAGTTCTTC.

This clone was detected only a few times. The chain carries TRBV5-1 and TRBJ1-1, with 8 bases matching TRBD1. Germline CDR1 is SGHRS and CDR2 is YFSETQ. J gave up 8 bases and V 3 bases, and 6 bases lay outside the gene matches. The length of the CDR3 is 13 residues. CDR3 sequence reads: CASSSSRGLEAFF. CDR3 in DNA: TGCGCCAGCAGCTCGTCCAGGGGGCTGGAAGCTTTCTTT.

CDR3 amino acids: CASSARDRHSPLHF. The CDR3 region has the DNA TGTGCCAGCAGCGCCCGGGACAGACATTCACCCCTCCACTTT. The chain is built from TRBV7-2 and TRBJ1-6; 7 nucleotides match TRBD1. The CDR3 length is 14 residues. In germline, CDR1 is SGHTA, CDR2 FQGNSA. The V gene end was trimmed by 5 bases and the J gene end by 8 bases; junction bases not matched to a gene: 6.

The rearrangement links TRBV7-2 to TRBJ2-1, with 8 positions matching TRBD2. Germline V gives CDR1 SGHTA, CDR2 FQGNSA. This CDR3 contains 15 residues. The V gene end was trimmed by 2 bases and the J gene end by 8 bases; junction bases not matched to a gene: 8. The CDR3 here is CASSLKAGDFDEQFF. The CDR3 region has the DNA TGTGCCAGCAGCTTAAAAGCGGGAGATTTCGATGAGCAGTTCTTC.

CDR3 protein: CASSRGINEKLFF. CDR3 nucleotides: TGTGCCAGCAGCCGGGGGATTAATGAAAAACTGTTTTTT. The chain combines TRBV27 with TRBJ1-4; D is perhaps TRBD1 (5 bases). CDR3 length equals 13 residues. The ends were cut back, 6 bases at V and 4 bases at J, with 9 bases in the middle. Germline V gives CDR1 MNHEY, CDR2 SMNVEV (reference sequence).

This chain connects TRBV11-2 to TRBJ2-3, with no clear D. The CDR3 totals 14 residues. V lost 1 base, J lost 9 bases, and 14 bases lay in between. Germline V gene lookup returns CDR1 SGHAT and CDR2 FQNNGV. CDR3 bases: TGTGCCAGCAGCTTAGCGACGACGGGCCGCACGCAGTATTTT. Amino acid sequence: CASSLATTGRTQYF.

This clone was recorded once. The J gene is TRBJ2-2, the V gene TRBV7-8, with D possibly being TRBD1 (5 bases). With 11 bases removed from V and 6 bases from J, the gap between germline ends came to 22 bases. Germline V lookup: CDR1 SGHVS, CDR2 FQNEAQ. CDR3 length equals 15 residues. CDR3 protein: CASRTAVGQAGELFF. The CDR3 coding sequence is TGTGCCTCCCGTACGGCTGTGGGGCAGGCCGGGGAGCTGTTTTTT.

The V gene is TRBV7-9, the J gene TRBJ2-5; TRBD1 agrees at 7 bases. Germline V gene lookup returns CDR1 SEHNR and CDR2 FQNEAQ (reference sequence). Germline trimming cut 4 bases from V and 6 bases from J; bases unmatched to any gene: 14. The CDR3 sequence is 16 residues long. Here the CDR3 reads CASSSPSRTGRQTQYF. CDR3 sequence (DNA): TGTGCCAGCAGCTCCCCTTCCCGGACAGGTCGTCAGACCCAGTACTTC.

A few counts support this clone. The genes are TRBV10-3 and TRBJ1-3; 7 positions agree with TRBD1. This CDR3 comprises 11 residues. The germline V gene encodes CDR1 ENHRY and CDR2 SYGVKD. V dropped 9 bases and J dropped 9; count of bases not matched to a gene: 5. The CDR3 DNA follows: TGTGCCATTCGGGACAGCGGCACCATATATTTT. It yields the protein CAIRDSGTIYF.

CDR3 in amino acids: CASSLWNMGTGLAGELFF. The CDR3 DNA reads TGTGCCAGCAGTTTATGGAATATGGGGACTGGTCTCGCCGGGGAGCTGTTTTTT. This chain links TRBV28 with TRBJ2-2, with D tentatively TRBD2 (6 bases). Germline-derived CDR1 and CDR2 are MDHEN and SYDVKM. V was shortened by 0 bases and J by 6 bases, with 20 bases between the two germline ends. The CDR3 extends over 18 amino acids.

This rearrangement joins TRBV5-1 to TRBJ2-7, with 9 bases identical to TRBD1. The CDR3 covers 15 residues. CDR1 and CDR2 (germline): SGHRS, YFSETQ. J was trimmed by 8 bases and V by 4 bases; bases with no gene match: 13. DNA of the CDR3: TGCGCCAGCAGCGAGACCCCGGGACAGGGATTCCAGCAGTACTTC. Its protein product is CASSETPGQGFQQYF.

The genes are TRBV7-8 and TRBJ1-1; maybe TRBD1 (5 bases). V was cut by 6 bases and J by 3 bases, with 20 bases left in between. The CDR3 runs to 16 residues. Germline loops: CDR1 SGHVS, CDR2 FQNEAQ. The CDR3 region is CASSKSGLNRYTEAFF. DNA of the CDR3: TGTGCCAGCAGTAAGTCGGGTTTAAACAGGTACACTGAAGCTTTCTTT.

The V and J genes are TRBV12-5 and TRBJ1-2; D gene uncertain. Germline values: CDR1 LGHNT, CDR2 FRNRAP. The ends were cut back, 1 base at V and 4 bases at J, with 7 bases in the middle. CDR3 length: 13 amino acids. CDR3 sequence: CASGLDGRYGYTF. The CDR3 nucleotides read TGTGCTAGTGGTTTGGACGGCCGCTATGGCTACACCTTC.

The CDR3, as DNA: TGTGCCAGCAGTTTCTCTATAGCGGGCTCCTACAATGAGCAGTTCTTC. Translating it yields CASSFSIAGSYNEQFF. V and J are TRBV28 and TRBJ2-1; 7 positions agree with TRBD2. The V and J ends lost 3 bases and 0 bases, in that order; junction bases with no gene match: 5. This CDR3 comprises 16 residues. Germline V gene lookup returns CDR1 MDHEN and CDR2 SYDVKM.

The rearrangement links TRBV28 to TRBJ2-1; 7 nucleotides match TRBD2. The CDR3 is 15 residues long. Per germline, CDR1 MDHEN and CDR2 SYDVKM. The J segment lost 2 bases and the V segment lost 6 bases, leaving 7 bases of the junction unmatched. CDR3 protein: CASSRTSVTYNEQFF. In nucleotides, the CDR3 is TGTGCCAGCAGCCGTACTAGCGTTACCTACAATGAGCAGTTCTTC.

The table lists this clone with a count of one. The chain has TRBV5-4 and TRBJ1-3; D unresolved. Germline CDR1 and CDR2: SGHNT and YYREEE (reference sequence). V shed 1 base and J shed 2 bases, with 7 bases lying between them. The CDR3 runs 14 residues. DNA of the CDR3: TGTGCCAGCAGCTTGAAAGGGACTGGAAACACCATATATTTT. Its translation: CASSLKGTGNTIYF.

The CDR3, as DNA: TGTGCCAGCAGTAGGGACAGGGAGAGGACTGAAGCTTTCTTT. Translating it yields CASSRDRERTEAFF. The J gene is TRBJ1-1, the V gene TRBV6-5; 9 bases agree with TRBD1. V was clipped by 5 bases and J by 5 bases; unmatched bases: 6. Germline V CDR1 and CDR2: MNHEY, SVGAGI. The CDR3 covers 14 residues.

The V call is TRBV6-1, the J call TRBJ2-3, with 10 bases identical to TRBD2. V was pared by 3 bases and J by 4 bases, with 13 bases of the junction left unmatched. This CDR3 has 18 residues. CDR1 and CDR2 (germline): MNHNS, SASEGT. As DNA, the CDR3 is TGTGCCAGCAGTGATTCATCGCGAGGACTAGCGGTCCCAGATACGCAGTATTTT. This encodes CASSDSSRGLAVPDTQYF.

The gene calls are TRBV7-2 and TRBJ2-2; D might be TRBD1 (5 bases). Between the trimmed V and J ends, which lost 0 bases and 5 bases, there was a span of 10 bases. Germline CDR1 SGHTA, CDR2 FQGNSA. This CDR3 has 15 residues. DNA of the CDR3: TGTGCCAGCAGCTTAGCGGGTCAGGGTACCGGGGAGCTGTTTTTT. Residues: CASSLAGQGTGELFF.

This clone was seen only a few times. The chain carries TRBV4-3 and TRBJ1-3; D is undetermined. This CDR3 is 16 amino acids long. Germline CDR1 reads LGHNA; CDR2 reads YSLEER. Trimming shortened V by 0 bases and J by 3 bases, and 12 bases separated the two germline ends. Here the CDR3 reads CASSQDPPRFGNTIYF. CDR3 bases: TGCGCCAGCAGCCAAGATCCCCCCAGATTTGGAAACACCATATATTTT.

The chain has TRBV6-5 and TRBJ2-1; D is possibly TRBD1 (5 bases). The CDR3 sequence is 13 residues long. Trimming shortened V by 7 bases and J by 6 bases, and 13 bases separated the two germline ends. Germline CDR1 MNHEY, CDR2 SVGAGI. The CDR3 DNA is TGTGCCAGCACAAGACTTAGGGGCAATGAGCAGTTCTTC. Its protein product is CASTRLRGNEQFF.

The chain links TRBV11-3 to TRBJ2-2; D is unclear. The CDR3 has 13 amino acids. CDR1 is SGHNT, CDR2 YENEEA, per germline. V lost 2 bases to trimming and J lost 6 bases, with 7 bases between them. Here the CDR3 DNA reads TGTGCCAGCAGCTTATCCAGCTCCGGGGAGCTGTTTTTT. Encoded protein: CASSLSSSGELFF. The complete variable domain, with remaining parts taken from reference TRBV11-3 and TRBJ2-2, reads EAGVVQSPRYKIIEKKQPVAFWCNPISGHNTLYWYLQNLGQGPELLIRYENEEAVDDSQLPKDRFSAERLKGVDSTLKIQPAELGDSAVYLCASSLSSSGELFFGEGSRLTVL.

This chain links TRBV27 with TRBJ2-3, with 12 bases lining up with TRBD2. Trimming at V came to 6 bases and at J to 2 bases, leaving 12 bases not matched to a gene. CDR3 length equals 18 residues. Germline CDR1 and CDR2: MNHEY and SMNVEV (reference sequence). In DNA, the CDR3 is TGTGCCAGCAGCCCAATCCCCCTAGCGGGAGGGTACACAGATACGCAGTATTTT. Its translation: CASSPIPLAGGYTDTQYF.